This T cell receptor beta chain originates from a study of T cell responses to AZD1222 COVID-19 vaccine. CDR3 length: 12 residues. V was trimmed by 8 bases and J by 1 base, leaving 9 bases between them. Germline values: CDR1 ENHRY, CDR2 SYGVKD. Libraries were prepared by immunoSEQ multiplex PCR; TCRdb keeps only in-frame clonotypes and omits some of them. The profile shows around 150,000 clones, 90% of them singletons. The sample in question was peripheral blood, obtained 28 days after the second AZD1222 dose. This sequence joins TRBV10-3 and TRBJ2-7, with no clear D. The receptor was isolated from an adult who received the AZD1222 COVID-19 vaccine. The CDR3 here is CAISGRSYEQYF. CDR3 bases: TGTGCCATCTCCGGACGGTCCTACGAGCAGTACTTC.